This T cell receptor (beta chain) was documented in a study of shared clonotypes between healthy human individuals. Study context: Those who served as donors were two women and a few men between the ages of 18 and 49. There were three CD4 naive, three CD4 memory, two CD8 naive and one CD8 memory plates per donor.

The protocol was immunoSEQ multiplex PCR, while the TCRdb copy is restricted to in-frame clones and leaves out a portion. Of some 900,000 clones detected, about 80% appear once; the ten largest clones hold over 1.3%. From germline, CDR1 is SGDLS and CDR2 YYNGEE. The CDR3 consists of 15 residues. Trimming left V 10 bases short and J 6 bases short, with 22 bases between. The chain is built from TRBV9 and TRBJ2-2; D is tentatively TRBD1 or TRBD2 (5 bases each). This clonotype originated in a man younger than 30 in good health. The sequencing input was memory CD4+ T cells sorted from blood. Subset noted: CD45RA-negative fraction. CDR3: CAPLTARGVAGELFF. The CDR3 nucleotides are TGTGCCCCCTTAACAGCGCGAGGGGTTGCCGGGGAGCTGTTTTTT.